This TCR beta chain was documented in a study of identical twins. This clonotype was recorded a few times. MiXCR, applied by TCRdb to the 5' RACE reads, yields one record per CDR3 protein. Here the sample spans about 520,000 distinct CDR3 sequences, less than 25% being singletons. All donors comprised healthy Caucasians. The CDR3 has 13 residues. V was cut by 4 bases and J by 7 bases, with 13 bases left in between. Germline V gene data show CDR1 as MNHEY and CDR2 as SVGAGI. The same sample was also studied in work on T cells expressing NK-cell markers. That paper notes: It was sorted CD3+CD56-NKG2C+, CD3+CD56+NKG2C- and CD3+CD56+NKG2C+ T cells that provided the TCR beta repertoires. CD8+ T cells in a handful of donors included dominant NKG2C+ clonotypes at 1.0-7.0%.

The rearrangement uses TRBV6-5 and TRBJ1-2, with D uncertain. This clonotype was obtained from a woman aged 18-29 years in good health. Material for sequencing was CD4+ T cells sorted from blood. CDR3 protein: CASSLKSRGGYTF. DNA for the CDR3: TGTGCCAGCAGTTTAAAGAGTCGCGGTGGCTACACCTTC.